This TCR beta chain was sequenced for a study of T cells after yellow fever vaccination. Notes on the study in general: The booster saw the reappearance of most primary-vaccination clones (nearly 98% CD4, about 88% CD8).

Comment on this clonotype: As yet, its antigen is unknown.

As TCR cDNA was made by 5'RACE template switching, a universal primer site and UMIs were added. TCRdb called the 5' RACE reads again in MiXCR, with one record for every CDR3 protein. The sample shows some 350,000 distinct CDR3 sequences, approximately 4.2% of them seen only once. The CDR3 consists of 16 residues. Germline V gene sequence: CDR1 KGHDR, CDR2 SFDVKD. Unmatched junction bases numbered 0, after V lost 3 bases and J lost 0 bases. This specimen was PBMCs, taken 5 days after the yellow fever booster vaccination. The chain carries TRBV24-1 and TRBJ2-3; 12 bases line up with TRBD2. The receptor's source is a man younger than 30 who received the YFV17D yellow fever vaccine. CDR3 amino acids: CATSDGTSGSTDTQYF. The CDR3 DNA reads as TGTGCCACCAGTGATGGGACTAGCGGGAGCACAGATACGCAGTATTTT.